Here is one TCR beta chain with its context. The specificity of this receptor is unknown. There are no base qualities to consult, and no much larger clone falls within one base. The record originates from a study of T-cell memory formation after mild COVID-19 (dated by TCRdb to the early 2020s). Background for the entire study: Most TCR sequence clusters were specific to one of the two donors. Longitudinal TCRalpha and TCRbeta repertoire sequencing tracked T-cell clones expanding and contracting after mild COVID-19 in two donors. Two young, previously healthy adult volunteers, one female and one male, were included in the cohort. What the study reported, not specific to this receptor: Only a couple of mild cases were covered by the study, and larger cohorts that include severe cases with pre-infection samples were considered necessary. Contracting CD4+ clones appeared mostly in the CM and EM memory subsets, whereas CD8+ clones were enriched in EMRA. Clones that contracted from day 15 to 85 showed balanced CD4/CD8 phenotypes, whereas a second wave of clones that expanded from day 15 to 37 leaned towards CD4+. Some responding clones were detected in pre-infection memory, suggesting pre-existing cross-reactive memory T cells joined the SARS-CoV-2 response. SARS-CoV-2 specificity of the second-wave clones peaking on day 37 was not confirmed.

Ficoll-Paque density gradient centrifugation was the method used to isolate PBMCs. The sequencer listed for this sample is Illumina NovaSeq 6000. Using 5'RACE with constant-segment primers, TCRalpha and TCRbeta cDNA libraries were constructed, with sample barcodes and unique molecular identifiers added in the process. Trizol reagent was used to extract RNA from every sample. The libraries were amplified in two PCR steps, and the second step added a second sample barcode and Illumina TruSeq adapters. Sequencing of libraries was performed on an Illumina NovaSeq with 2 x 150 bp paired-end reads. As for the authors' bioinformatics: Reads were demultiplexed and collapsed into UMI-guided consensus sequences with migec v1.2.7. Using mixcr v2.1.11, UMI consensuses were aligned to TRA and TRB V and J templates and then assembled into clonotypes. Expanded or contracted clonotypes were those called significant by both edgeR and NoisET, with noise models trained on biological replicates. For edgeR calls, the thresholds were a false discovery rate-adjusted p below 0.01 and a log2 fold-change of 1. As an exploratory analysis of dynamics, max-normalized trajectories of the 1000 most abundant clonotypes were examined with PCA combined with hierarchical clustering. The CD4 or CD8 phenotype of responding clones was assigned using the separately sequenced CD4+ and CD8+ repertoires. TCRdb cleaned the public reads at Q25 with fastp, built clones with MiXCR and kept in-frame beta chains. All rows with the same CDR3 protein become a single entry with the most common DNA and genes. The V and J calls and clone size are TCRdb's, not the authors'. The sample table records 58,000 or so distinct CDR3 sequences; around a quarter of these occur just once. Clones ranked in the top ten supply roughly two fifths of the sample.

This TCR was recovered from a man between 18 and 29 years old who had mild COVID-19 (a few samples of this study predate the infection). The sample titles of this study are shuffled in the database, so cell type and time point are left out; the donor was told from shared clones. Material for sequencing was PBMCs or a T cell subset sorted from them (not recorded which).

The CDR3 reads as follows: CASSYAFREQPQHF. In nucleotides, the sequence is TGTGCCAGCAGTTACGCCTTCAGGGAACAGCCCCAGCATTTT. The chain is made from TRBV6-2 or TRBV6-3 and TRBJ1-5; the D segment could be TRBD1, given 5 matching bases. V gives up 2 bases and J gives up 7 bases, and the segment between their germline ends measures 12 bases. Inclusive of the bounding cysteine and phenylalanine, the CDR3 is 14 residues long. Of all the DNA, just the CDR3 is kept, 42 bases in frame from base 1. Based on the germline V gene, the CDR1 and CDR2 sequences are MNHEY and SVGEGT.